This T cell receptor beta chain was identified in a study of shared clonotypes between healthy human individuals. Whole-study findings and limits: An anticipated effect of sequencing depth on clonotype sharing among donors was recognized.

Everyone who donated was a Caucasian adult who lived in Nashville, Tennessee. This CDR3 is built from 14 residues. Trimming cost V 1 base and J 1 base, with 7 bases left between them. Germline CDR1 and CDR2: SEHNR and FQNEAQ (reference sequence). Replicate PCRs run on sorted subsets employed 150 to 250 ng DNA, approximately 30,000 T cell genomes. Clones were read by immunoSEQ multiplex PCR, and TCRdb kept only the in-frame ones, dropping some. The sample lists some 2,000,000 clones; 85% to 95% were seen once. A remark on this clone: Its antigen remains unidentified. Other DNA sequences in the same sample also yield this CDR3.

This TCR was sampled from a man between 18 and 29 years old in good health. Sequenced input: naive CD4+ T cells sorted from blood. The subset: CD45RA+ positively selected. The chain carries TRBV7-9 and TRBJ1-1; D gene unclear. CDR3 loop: CASSLGQTNTEAFF. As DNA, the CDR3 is TGTGCCAGCAGCTTAGGGCAAACGAACACTGAAGCTTTCTTT.